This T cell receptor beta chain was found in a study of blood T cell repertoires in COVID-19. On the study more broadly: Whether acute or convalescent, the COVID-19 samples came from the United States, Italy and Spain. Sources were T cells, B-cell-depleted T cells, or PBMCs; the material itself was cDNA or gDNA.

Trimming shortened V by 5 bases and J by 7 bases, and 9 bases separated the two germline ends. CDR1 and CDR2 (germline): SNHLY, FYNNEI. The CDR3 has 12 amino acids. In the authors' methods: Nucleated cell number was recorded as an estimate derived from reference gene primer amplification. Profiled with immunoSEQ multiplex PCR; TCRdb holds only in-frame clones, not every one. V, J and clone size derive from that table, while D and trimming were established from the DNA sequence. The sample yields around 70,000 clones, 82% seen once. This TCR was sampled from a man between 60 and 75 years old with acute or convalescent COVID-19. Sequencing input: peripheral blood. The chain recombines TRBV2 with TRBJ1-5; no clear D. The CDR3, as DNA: TGTGCCAGCAGTCCCCCGGGGCAGCCCCAGCATTTT. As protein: CASSPPGQPQHF.